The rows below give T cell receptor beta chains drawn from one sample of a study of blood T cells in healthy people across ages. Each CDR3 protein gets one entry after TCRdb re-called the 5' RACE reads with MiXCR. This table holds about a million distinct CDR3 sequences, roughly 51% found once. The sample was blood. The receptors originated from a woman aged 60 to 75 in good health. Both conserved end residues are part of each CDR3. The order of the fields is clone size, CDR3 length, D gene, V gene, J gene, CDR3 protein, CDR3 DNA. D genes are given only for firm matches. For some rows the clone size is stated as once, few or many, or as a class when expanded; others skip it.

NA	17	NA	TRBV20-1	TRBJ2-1	CKPGTGGLAVSYNEQFF	TGCAAACCCGGGACAGGGGGACTAGCGGTATCCTACAATGAGCAGTTCTTC
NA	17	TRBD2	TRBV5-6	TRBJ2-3	CASSVTGLAGGEDTQYF	TGTGCCAGCAGCGTGACCGGGCTAGCGGGAGGTGAAGATACGCAGTATTTT
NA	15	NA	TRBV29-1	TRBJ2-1	CSVEEIGQIYNEQFF	TGCAGCGTTGAAGAAATAGGGCAGATCTACAATGAGCAGTTCTTC
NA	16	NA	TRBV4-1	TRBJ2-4	CASSQEGLAGQDIQYF	TGCGCCAGCAGCCAAGAGGGGTTGGCAGGACAAGACATTCAGTACTTC
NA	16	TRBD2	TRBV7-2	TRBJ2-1	CASSLSSGRATEEQFF	TGTGCCAGCAGCTTATCGAGCGGGAGGGCCACGGAGGAGCAGTTCTTC
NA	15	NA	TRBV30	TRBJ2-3	CAWRGLGEGTDTQYF	TGTGCCTGGAGAGGGCTAGGGGAGGGCACAGATACGCAGTATTTT
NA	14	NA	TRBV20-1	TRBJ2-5	CSARDEGTGETQYF	TGCAGTGCTAGAGATGAGGGTACCGGAGAGACCCAGTACTTC
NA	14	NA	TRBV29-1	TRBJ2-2	CSVESRVNTGELFF	TGCAGCGTTGAATCCAGGGTGAACACCGGGGAGCTGTTTTTT
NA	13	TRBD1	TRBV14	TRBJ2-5	CASQGTGQETQYF	TGTGCCAGCCAAGGGACAGGCCAAGAGACCCAGTACTTC
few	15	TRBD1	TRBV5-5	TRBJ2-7	CASSSKGQGIHEQYF	TGTGCCAGCAGCTCCAAGGGACAGGGGATCCACGAGCAGTACTTC
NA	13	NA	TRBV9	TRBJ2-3	CAGSVAGSDTQYF	TGTGCCGGCAGCGTAGCAGGTTCAGATACGCAGTATTTT
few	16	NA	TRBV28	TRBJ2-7	CASSPFWSQHRYEQYF	TGTGCCAGCAGCCCCTTCTGGTCCCAGCACCGCTACGAGCAGTACTTC
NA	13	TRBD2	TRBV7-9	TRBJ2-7	CASSLGDYYEQYF	TGTGCCAGCAGCTTAGGGGACTACTACGAGCAGTACTTC
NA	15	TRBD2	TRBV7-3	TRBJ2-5	CASSSGTRFGETQYF	TGTGCCAGCAGCTCCGGGACTAGGTTTGGAGAGACCCAGTACTTC
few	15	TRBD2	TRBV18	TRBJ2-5	CASSPFLAGEETQYF	TGTGCCAGCTCACCCTTCTTAGCGGGAGAAGAGACCCAGTACTTC
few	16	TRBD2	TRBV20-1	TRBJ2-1	CSARWAGGVGYNEQFF	TGCAGTGCTAGATGGGCGGGAGGGGTAGGATACAATGAGCAGTTCTTC
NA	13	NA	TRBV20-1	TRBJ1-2	CSASHSQNYGYTF	TGCAGTGCTTCACACAGCCAGAACTATGGCTACACCTTC
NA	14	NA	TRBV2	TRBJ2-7	CASRPSWDSYEQYF	TGTGCCAGCAGGCCGAGTTGGGACTCCTACGAGCAGTACTTC
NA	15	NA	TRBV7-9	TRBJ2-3	CASSLPDPYTDTQYF	TGTGCCAGCAGCCTCCCGGACCCATACACAGATACGCAGTATTTT
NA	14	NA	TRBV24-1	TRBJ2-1	CATSDPRLVNEQFF	TGTGCCACCAGTGACCCTCGACTAGTGAATGAGCAGTTCTTC
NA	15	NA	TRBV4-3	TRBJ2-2	CASSPNRANTGELFF	TGCGCCAGCAGCCCCAACAGGGCGAACACCGGGGAGCTGTTTTTT
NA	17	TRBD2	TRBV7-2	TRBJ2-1	CASSLERREGMGNEQFF	TGTGCCAGCAGCTTAGAAAGGCGGGAGGGGATGGGGAATGAGCAGTTCTTC
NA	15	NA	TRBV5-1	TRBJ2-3	CASRPLASQSDTQYF	TGTGCCAGCAGACCCCTAGCAAGTCAATCAGATACGCAGTATTTT
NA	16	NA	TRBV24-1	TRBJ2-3	CATSAAWSGNADTQYF	TGTGCCACCAGTGCCGCCTGGTCCGGGAACGCAGATACGCAGTATTTT
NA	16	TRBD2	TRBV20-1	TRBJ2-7	CSANHTGTSGTYEQYF	TGCAGTGCGAATCATACCGGGACTAGCGGTACCTACGAGCAGTACTTC
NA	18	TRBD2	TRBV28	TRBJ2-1	CASTDTSGRIDVGNEQFF	TGTGCCAGCACCGATACTAGCGGGAGAATCGACGTGGGCAATGAGCAGTTCTTC
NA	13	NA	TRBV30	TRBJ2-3	CAWSGGNPDTQYF	TGTGCCTGGAGTGGGGGGAACCCGGATACGCAGTATTTT
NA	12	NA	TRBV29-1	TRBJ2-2	CSVVYDTGELFF	TGCAGCGTTGTATACGACACCGGGGAGCTGTTTTTT
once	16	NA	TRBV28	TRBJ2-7	CASSTAFSPISYEQYF	TGTGCCAGCAGCACAGCTTTCTCCCCCATATCCTACGAGCAGTACTTC
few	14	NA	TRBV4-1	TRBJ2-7	CASSQPRRGREQYF	TGCGCCAGCAGCCAACCCCGGAGGGGTCGCGAGCAGTACTTC
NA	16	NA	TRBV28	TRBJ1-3	CASSFHSSQDGNTIYF	TGTGCCAGCAGTTTCCACAGCAGCCAGGATGGAAACACCATATATTTT
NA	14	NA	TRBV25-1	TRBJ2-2	CASSEQLNTGELFF	TGTGCCAGCAGTGAACAGTTGAACACCGGGGAGCTGTTTTTT
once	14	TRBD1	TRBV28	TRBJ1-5	CASSRDRAYQPQHF	TGTGCCAGCAGTAGGGACAGGGCTTATCAGCCCCAGCATTTT
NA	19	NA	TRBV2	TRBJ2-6	CASSEAGVAYKPGANVLTF	TGTGCCAGCAGTGAAGCGGGGGTAGCCTATAAACCTGGGGCCAACGTCCTGACTTTC
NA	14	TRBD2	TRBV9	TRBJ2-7	CASSVGDYNYEQYF	TGTGCCAGCAGCGTAGGGGACTACAACTACGAGCAGTACTTC
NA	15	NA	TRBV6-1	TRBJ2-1	CASTSRVSSYNEQFF	TGTGCCAGCACGTCTCGGGTGAGCTCCTACAATGAGCAGTTCTTC
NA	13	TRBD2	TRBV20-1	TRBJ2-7	CSAVAGVLYEQYF	TGCAGTGCTGTAGCGGGAGTCTTGTACGAGCAGTACTTC
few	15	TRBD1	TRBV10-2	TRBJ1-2	CASSEPRTGNYGYTF	TGCGCCAGCAGTGAGCCCCGGACAGGAAACTATGGCTACACCTTC